The entry that follows covers one TCR beta chain sequence. Its antigen is undetermined. TCR alpha and beta CDR3s were amplified from mRNA by semiquantitative ARM-PCR. Exponential amplification used communal superprimers after tagged nested gene-specific primers in ARM-PCR. TCRdb used MiXCR to reprocess the multiplex PCR reads, holding one entry per CDR3 protein. The sample lists 11,000 to 15,000 distinct CDR3 sequences; 60% were seen once. The sample comes from a study of relationships among human T cell subsets. Regulatory T cells were selected from positively selected CD4+ cells using anti-CD25 beads. The CDR3 runs 13 residues. The V end lost 6 bases, the J end lost 4 bases, and 7 bases lay between the germline ends. CDR1 SNHLY and CDR2 FYNNEI come from the germline V gene. Study results and limitations: No significant subset differences appeared in V, D, J use, CDR3 length or N-additions.

The TCR sequence derives from a man between 40 and 49 years old in good health. Material for sequencing was Tregs sorted from blood. The rearrangement uses TRBV2 and TRBJ2-6; tentatively, D is TRBD2 (5 bases). The CDR3 nucleotides read TGTGCCAGCAGCGGGGAAGGGGCCAACGTCCTGACTTTC. Its protein product is CASSGEGANVLTF.